This paragraph covers one T cell receptor (beta chain) sequence. These data are taken from a study of T cell changes during pregnancy in multiple sclerosis. Some clones are missing from TCRdb's copy, which holds only in-frame ones; the method was immunoSEQ multiplex PCR. The repertoire holds around 50,000 clones, with about 90% as singletons. From germline, CDR1 is MNHEY and CDR2 SVGAGI. The CDR3 consists of 13 residues. Trimming pared 5 bases from V and 4 bases from J, leaving 12 bases between. This sample comprised CD4+ T cells from peripheral blood mononuclear cells, obtained after pregnancy. This TCR was recovered from a female donor in good health, enrolled as a control in a pregnancy study. The chain uses TRBV6-5 and TRBJ2-7; a possible D gene is TRBD1 (5 bases). CDR3 coding DNA: TGTGCCAGCAGTCAGGGTTCTGTGTACGAGCAGTACTTC. Protein product: CASSQGSVYEQYF.